Ten or more counts support the clone carrying this TCR beta chain. No antigen is known for it. This sample is part of a study of T cells after yellow fever vaccination. Study outcomes and limitations: The study found a weaker secondary response that peaked faster, day 5 versus 15.

A single record per CDR3 protein comes from TCRdb applying MiXCR to the 5' RACE reads. This table has a few hundred thousand distinct CDR3 sequences, around 6.8% appearing once. This receptor was identified in a man aged 18 to 30 who received the YFV17D yellow fever vaccine. This specimen consisted of PBMCs, obtained about 49 days after the first yellow fever vaccination.

DNA of the CDR3: TGCGCCAGCAGCTCCGGGCGTACTCCAGATACGCAGTATTTT. Its translation: CASSSGRTPDTQYF. The chain has TRBV5-1 and TRBJ2-3; D unclear. The CDR3 contains 14 residues. Germline CDR1 SGHRS, CDR2 YFSETQ. Trimming took off 3 bases at V and 4 bases at J, with 12 bases between the two ends. The full variable domain, completed using reference TRBV5-1 and TRBJ2-3, is KAGVTQTPRYLIKTRGQQVTLSCSPISGHRSVSWYQQTPGQGLQFLFEYFSETQRNKGNFPGRFSGRQFSNSRSEMNVSTLELGDSALYLCASSSGRTPDTQYFGPGTRLTVL.